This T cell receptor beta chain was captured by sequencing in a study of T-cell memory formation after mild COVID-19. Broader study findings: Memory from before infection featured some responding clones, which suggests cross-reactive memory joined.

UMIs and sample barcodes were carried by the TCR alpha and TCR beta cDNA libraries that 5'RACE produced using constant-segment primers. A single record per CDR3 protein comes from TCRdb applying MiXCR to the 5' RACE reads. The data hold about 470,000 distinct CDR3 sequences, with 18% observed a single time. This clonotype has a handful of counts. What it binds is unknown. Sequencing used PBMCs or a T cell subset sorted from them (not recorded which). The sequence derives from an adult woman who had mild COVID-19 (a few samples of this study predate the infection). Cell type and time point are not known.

CDR3 sequence: CASSLDFRPQHF. DNA for the CDR3: TGTGCCAGCAGCTTAGACTTTCGGCCCCAGCATTTT. V gene TRBV7-9 combines with J gene TRBJ1-5; D gene unclear. The germline V gene has CDR1 SEHNR and CDR2 FQNEAQ (reference sequence). The CDR3 runs to 12 residues. Between the trimmed V and J ends, which lost 1 base and 9 bases, there was a span of 7 bases.